This T cell receptor beta chain was obtained from a study of T cells in Graves' hyperthyroidism and ophthalmopathy (dated by TCRdb to the late 2010s). The study in broad terms: Peripheral blood was collected at initial diagnosis, before any treatment. TCR V-J signatures able to tell the groups apart were searched for in a discovery cohort of around 95 patients, of whom over 40 had Graves' ophthalmopathy and around 57 had stable Graves' hyperthyroidism. Prospective prediction of ophthalmopathy was tested in an independent validation cohort consisting of some 19 hyperthyroidism patients and more than 15 patients who later progressed to ophthalmopathy. The roughly 90 discovery patients were divided at random into training and test sets in a 7:3 ratio. The study also compared thyroid tissue and blood T-cell repertoires from a handful of Graves' hyperthyroidism patients. After sampling, hyperthyroidism patients received methimazole starting at 30 mg daily, and ophthalmopathy patients received high-dose intravenous methylprednisolone. According to the paper, TCR Vbeta CDR3 sequencing was carried out on 135 peripheral blood samples, which came from over 40 ophthalmopathy, some 73 hyperthyroidism and roughly 17 progressor patients. Overall study results and their limits: Most expanded thyroid clonotypes (frequency above 0.001) were also found in blood, which suggests that blood repertoires may mirror thyroid immune responses. In validation, progression to ophthalmopathy was predicted by the model with almost 71% sensitivity and 72.22% specificity, a median of about 6 months before onset. Ophthalmopathy was separated from stable hyperthyroidism by a 13 V-J signature model, with around 90% sensitivity and 81% to 82% specificity obtained in cross-validation and 80%/75% obtained in testing. No statistical method was used to fix the sample size in advance, and group allocation was not hidden from the investigators.

Hyperthyroidism patients were aged 18 to 65 years and newly diagnosed, with disease duration of less than 2 months. Exclusion was applied to patients with uncontrolled infections, other autoimmune diseases, pregnancy or lactation. Diagnoses were based on clinical symptoms, serum thyroxine and TRAb, thyroid ultrasound and orbital computed tomography. Blood from progressor patients was collected at the time of first diagnosis with hyperthyroidism, before any ophthalmopathy symptoms had appeared. PBMCs were separated from approximately 9.9 ml of fresh peripheral blood using Ficoll-Paque density gradient centrifugation. Patients classed as progressors first received a Graves' hyperthyroidism diagnosis and then went on to develop ophthalmopathy during follow-up. Total RNA was extracted using Trizol reagent, and RNA quality was assessed on an Agilent 2100 Bioanalyzer. The CDR3, cysteine through phenylalanine, is 13 amino acids long. The kept DNA is CDR3 alone, 39 bases in frame from the first base. From V the trimming removes 6 bases and from J it removes 15 bases, while the gene matches leave 13 bases of the junction unaccounted for. The germline V gene yields MNHNS for CDR1 and SASEGT for CDR2.

The sample holds many counts of this clonotype. Its binding antigen is unknown. No much larger clone is present one base from it, and per-base qualities are unavailable. Amplification of TCR beta CDR3 regions was carried out from RNA transcripts. The TCR CDR3 was subjected to a first round of RT-PCR using the HTBI primer set and the Qiagen OneStep RT-PCR kit. Libraries were constructed in a second round of multiplex PCR, after which size selection and purification were performed. Libraries were sequenced paired-end with 100 bp reads on an Illumina HiSeq2000. Concerning the study's data processing: SOAPnuke was used to process the raw data, removing reads that contained adapters or uncalled bases, had a mean Phred below 15, or lacked an exact match to the constant primer or identifier. COPE v1.2.5 was used to merge high-quality paired reads, and clonotypes were defined as unique nucleotide sequences. MiTCR v1.1 was used to align the clonotypes against IMGT TRBV, TRBD and TRBJ reference segments. The analysis was restricted to V-J combinations with a frequency above 0.0001, which together covered 98% to 99.2% of the repertoires. A TCS score was defined as the ratio of F50 (clonal expansion) to E x V (chaos), with BLOSUM62-based TCRdist applied between CDR3 peptides within each V-J. Welch's t-statistics and random forest reduced roughly 500 V-J features to roughly 13, which were used in a naive Bayes classifier (R e1071). TCRdb's own reprocessing of the public reads used fastp at Q25 and MiXCR and kept productive beta chains. For every CDR3 protein sequence, its rows merge into one entry that carries the most common genes and DNA. TCRdb's processing, not the study's, gives the V and J calls here. The sample table holds 370,000 or so distinct CDR3 sequences, of which approximately 14% were seen once. Of the sample, around a quarter is held by the ten largest clones.

The chain is made from TRBV6-1 and TRBJ2-1; 8 bases in the middle match TRBD2. This TCR was recovered from a woman younger than 30 with Graves' hyperthyroidism that later progressed to Graves' ophthalmopathy. The source material was blood. The DNA sequence is given as TGTGCCAGCAGGCCACGGGGAGCGGGAGTTCCGTTCTTC. It encodes CASRPRGAGVPFF.